Given below is one TCR beta chain in context. The sample comes from a study of control samples from healthy donors and cancer patients. Per germline, CDR1 SGHRS and CDR2 YFSETQ. V was cut by 3 bases and J by 0 bases, with 12 bases left in between. The CDR3 is 15 amino acids. Sequenced by immunoSEQ multiplex PCR; TCRdb stores in-frame clones only, minus some. The data contain 150,000 to 200,000 clones, 95% to 96% of them singletons. The chain has TRBV5-1 and TRBJ2-5; D is possibly TRBD1 (5 bases). Sequences were obtained from blood. The sequence came from a woman aged 25 to 45 in good health. In nucleotides, the CDR3 is TGCGCCAGCAGCTCCTCGACAGCGTACCAAGAGACCCAGTACTTC. It is translated as CASSSSTAYQETQYF. The full variable domain, completed using reference TRBV5-1 and TRBJ2-5, is KAGVTQTPRYLIKTRGQQVTLSCSPISGHRSVSWYQQTPGQGLQFLFEYFSETQRNKGNFPGRFSGRQFSNSRSEMNVSTLELGDSALYLCASSSSTAYQETQYFGPGTRLLVL.